This T cell receptor (beta chain) was found in a study of blood T cell repertoires in COVID-19. Trimming removed 4 bases at V and 5 bases at J, with 8 bases between. The germline gives CDR1 KGHSH, CDR2 LQKENI. This CDR3 has 12 amino acids. In the study's own analysis: Estimates of nucleated cell counts were drawn from the amplification of reference gene primers. Profiling relied on immunoSEQ multiplex PCR, and the TCRdb table lists in-frame clones only, not all of them. V and J calls and clone size are given by that table; D and trimming were obtained from the DNA. The sample shows roughly 200,000 clones, around nine tenths of them seen only once.

This clonotype was sampled from a man aged 60-69 years with acute or convalescent COVID-19. The gene calls are TRBV18 and TRBJ2-5, with a weak D call TRBD1 (5 bases). The sample taken for sequencing was peripheral blood. For the CDR3, the DNA is TGTGCCAGCTCACAGGGGTCGGAGACCCAGTACTTC. It encodes CASSQGSETQYF.